This paragraph covers one T cell receptor (beta chain) sequence. This sample stems from a study of T cells in Graves' hyperthyroidism and ophthalmopathy. Per germline, CDR1 SGHAT and CDR2 FQDESV (reference sequence). The ends were cut back, 2 bases at V and 7 bases at J, with 11 bases in the middle. The CDR3 sequence is 13 residues long. Pregnant or lactating patients were excluded, as were those with uncontrolled infection or other autoimmune disease. Amplified TCR beta CDR3 regions came from RNA transcripts. Initially, a first-round RT-PCR of the TCR CDR3 employed the HTBI primer set. MiXCR was run by TCRdb on the multiplex PCR reads, yielding one entry per CDR3 protein. The data show some 510,000 distinct CDR3 sequences, around 20% seen once.

Sequenced input: blood. V and J are TRBV11-1 and TRBJ1-1; D is possibly TRBD1 (6 bases). The receptor comes from a man between 18 and 35 years old with Graves' hyperthyroidism. This CDR3 is CASSLPGQYEAFF. In nucleotides, the CDR3 is TGTGCCAGCAGCTTACCAGGACAGTATGAAGCTTTCTTT.